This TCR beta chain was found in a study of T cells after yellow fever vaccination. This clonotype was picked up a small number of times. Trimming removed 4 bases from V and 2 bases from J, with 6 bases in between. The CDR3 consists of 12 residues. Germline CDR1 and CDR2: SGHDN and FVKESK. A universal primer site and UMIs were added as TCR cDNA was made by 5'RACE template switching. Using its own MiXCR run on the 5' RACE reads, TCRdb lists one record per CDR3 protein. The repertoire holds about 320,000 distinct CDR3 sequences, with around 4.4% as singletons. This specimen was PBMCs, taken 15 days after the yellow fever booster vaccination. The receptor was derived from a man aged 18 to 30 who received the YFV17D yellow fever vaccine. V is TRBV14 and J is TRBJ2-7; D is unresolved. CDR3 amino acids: CASSLSAYEQYF. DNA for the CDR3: TGTGCCAGCAGCCTCTCCGCCTACGAGCAGTACTTC. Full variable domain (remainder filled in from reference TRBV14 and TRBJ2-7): EAGVTQFPSHSVIEKGQTVTLRCDPISGHDNLYWYRRVMGKEIKFLLHFVKESKQDESGMPNNRFLAERTGGTYSTLKVQPAELEDSGVYFCASSLSAYEQYFGPGTRLTVT.